This TCR beta chain came from a study of blood T cells in healthy people across ages. Sample-barcoded 5' priming and a J-beta primer mix drove a second PCR of about 6 to 12 cycles. TCRdb re-called the 5' RACE reads through MiXCR, storing one row per CDR3 protein. Of about 940,000 distinct CDR3 sequences in the sample, 45% to 50% were seen once. V gave up 5 bases and J gave up 3 bases; unmatched junction bases: 6. This CDR3 has 14 residues. CDR1 and CDR2 (germline): LNHDA, SQIVND (reference sequence). This receptor was identified in a man between 25 and 39 years old in good health. The specimen was blood. This chain links TRBV19 with TRBJ2-7, with 8 bases that match TRBD1. The CDR3 coding sequence is TGTGCCAGTAGTTCGCGGACAGGGTACTACGAGCAGTACTTC. Translation gives CASSSRTGYYEQYF.